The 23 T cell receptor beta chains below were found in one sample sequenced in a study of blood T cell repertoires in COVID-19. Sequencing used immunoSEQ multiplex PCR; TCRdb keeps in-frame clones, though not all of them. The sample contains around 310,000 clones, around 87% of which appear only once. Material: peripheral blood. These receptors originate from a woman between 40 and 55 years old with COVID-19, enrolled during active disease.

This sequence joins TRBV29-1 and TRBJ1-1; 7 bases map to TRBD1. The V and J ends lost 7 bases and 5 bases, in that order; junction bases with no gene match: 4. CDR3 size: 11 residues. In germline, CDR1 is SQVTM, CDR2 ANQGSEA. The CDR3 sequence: CSGRDSTEAFF. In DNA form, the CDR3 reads TGCAGCGGACGGGACAGTACTGAAGCTTTCTTT.

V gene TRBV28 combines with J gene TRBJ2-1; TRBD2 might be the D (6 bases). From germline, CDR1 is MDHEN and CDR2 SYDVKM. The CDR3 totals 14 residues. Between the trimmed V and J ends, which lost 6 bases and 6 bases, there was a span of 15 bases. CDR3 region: CASSPSGVGNEQFF. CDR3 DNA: TGTGCCAGCAGCCCCTCGGGGGTGGGCAATGAGCAGTTCTTC.

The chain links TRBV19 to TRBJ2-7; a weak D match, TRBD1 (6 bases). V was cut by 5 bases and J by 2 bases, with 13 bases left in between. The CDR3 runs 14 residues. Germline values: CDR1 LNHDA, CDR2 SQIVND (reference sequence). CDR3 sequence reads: CASSPTGIPYEQYF. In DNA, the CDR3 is TGTGCCAGTAGTCCCACAGGGATCCCCTACGAGCAGTACTTC.

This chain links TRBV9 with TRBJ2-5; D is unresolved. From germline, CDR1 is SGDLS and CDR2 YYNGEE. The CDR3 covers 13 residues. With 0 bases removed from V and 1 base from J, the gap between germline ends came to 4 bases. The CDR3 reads CASSVDTQETQYF. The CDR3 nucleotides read TGTGCCAGCAGCGTAGACACCCAAGAGACCCAGTACTTC.

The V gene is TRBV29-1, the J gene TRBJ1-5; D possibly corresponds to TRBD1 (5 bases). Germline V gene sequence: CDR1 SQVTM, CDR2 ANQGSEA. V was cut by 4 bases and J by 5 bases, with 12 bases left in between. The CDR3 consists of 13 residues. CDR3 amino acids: CSVGGGKDQPQHF. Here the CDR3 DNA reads TGCAGCGTTGGGGGGGGGAAGGATCAGCCCCAGCATTTT.

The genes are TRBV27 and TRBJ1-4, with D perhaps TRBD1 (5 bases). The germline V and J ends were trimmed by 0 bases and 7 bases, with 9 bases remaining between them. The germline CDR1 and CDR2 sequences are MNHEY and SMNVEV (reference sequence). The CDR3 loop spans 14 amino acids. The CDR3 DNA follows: TGTGCCAGCAGTTTATCCTGGGGGGGTGAAAAACTGTTTTTT. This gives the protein CASSLSWGGEKLFF.

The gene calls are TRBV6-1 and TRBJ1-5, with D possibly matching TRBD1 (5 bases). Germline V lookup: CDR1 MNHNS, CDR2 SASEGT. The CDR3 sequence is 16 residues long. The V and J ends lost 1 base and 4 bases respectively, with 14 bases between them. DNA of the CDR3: TGTGCCAGCAGTGAAGTCGTAAGCAGGGCTAATCAGCCCCAGCATTTT. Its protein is CASSEVVSRANQPQHF.

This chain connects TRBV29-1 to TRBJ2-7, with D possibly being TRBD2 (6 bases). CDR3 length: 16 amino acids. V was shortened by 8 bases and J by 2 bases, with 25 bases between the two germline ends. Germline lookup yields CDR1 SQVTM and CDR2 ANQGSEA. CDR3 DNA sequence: TGCAGCCTAATCTGTCGTGGCGGGGCGACAACCTACGAGCAGTACTTC. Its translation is CSLICRGGATTYEQYF.

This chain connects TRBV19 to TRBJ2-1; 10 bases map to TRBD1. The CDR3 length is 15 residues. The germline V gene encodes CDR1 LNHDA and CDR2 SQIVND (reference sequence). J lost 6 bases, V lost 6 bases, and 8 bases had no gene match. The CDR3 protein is CASRQTGGKVNEQFF. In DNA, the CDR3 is TGTGCCAGTAGACAGACAGGGGGCAAGGTCAATGAGCAGTTCTTC.

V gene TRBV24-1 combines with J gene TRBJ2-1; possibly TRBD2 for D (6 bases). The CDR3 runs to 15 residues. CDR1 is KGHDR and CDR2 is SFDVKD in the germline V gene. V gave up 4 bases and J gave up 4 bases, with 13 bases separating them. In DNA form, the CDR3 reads TGTGCCACCAGTGACCGGACTACCGGGTACAATGAGCAGTTCTTC. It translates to CATSDRTTGYNEQFF.

CDR3 bases: TGTGCCAGCAGCGTAGCTGGCAGGGCGGACACTGAAGCTTTCTTT. Its translation is CASSVAGRADTEAFF. The V call is TRBV9, the J call TRBJ1-1; the D gene is possibly TRBD1 (5 bases). Germline V gene lookup returns CDR1 SGDLS and CDR2 YYNGEE. This CDR3 spans 15 amino acids. V lost 0 bases to trimming and J lost 3 bases, with 12 bases between them.

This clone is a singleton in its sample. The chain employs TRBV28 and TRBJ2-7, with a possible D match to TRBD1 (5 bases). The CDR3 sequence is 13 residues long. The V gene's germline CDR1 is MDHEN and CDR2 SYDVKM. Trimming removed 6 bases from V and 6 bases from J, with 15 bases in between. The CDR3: CASSPPDIGEQYF. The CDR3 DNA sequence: TGTGCCAGCAGCCCCCCGGACATAGGCGAGCAGTACTTC.

The CDR3 is CASSTPTSGAHTDTQYF. The CDR3 bases are TGTGCCAGCAGTACCCCTACTAGCGGGGCCCACACAGATACGCAGTATTTT. The J gene is TRBJ2-3, the V gene TRBV28; 10 nucleotides line up with TRBD2. The trim removed 5 bases at V and 2 bases at J, leaving 10 bases unmatched. The CDR3 runs to 17 residues. From germline, CDR1 is MDHEN and CDR2 SYDVKM.

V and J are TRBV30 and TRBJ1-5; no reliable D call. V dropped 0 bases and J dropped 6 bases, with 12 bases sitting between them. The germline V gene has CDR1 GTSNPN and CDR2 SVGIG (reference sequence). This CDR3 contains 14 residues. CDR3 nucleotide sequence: TGTGCCTGGAGTGTACGGGGAGGGTCTCAGCCCCAGCATTTT. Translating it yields CAWSVRGGSQPQHF.

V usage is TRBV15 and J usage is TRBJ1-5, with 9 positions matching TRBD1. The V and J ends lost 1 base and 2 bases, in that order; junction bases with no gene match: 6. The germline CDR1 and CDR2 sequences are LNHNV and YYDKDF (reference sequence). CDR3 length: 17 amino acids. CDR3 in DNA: TGTGCCACCAGCAGAGTCCCGGGACAGGGCCGCAATCAGCCCCAGCATTTT. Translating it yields CATSRVPGQGRNQPQHF.

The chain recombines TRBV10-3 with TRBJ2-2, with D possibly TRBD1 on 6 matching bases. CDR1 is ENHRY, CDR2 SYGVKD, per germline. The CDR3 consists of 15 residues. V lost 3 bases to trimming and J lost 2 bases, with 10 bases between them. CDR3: CAISEQQGNTGELFF. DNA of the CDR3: TGTGCCATCAGTGAACAACAGGGTAACACCGGGGAGCTGTTTTTT.

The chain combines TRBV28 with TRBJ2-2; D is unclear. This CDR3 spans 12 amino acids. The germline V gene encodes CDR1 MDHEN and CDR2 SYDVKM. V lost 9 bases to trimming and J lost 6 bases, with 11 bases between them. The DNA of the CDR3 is TGTGCCAGTGTTACTGTCCCCGGGGAGCTGTTTTTT. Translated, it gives CASVTVPGELFF.

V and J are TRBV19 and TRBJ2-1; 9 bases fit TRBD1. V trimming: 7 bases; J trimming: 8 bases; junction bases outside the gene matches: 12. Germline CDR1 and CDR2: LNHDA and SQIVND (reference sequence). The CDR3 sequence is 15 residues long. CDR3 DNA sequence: TGTGCCAGTACTCAGGGGGACAGGGTGGAGGATGAGCAGTTCTTC. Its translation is CASTQGDRVEDEQFF.

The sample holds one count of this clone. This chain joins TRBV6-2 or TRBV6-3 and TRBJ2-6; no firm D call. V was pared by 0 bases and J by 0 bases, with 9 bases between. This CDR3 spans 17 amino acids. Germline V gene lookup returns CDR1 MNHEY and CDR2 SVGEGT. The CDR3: CASSYSASGSGANVLTF. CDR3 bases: TGTGCCAGCAGTTACTCTGCCTCCGGCTCTGGGGCCAACGTCCTGACTTTC.

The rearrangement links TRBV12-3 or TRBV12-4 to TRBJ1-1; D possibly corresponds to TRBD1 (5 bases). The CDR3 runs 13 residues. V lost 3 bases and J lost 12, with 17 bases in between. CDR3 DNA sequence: TGTGCCAGCAGTTTTAGCGGAGGGGAGGGGTCTTTCTTT. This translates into CASSFSGGEGSFF.

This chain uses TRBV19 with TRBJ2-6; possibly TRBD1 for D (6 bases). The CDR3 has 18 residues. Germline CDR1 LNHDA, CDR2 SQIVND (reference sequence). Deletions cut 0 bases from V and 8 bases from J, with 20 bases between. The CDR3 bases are TGTGCCAGTAGTATAGATGCCACAGGGTCCTCTAGCCCCAACGTCCTGACTTTC. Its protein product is CASSIDATGSSSPNVLTF.

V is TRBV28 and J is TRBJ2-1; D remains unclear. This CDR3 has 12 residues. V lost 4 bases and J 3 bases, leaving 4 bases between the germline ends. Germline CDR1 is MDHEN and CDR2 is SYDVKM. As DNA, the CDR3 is TGTGCCAGCAGTTCCAACTACAATGAGCAGTTCTTC. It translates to CASSSNYNEQFF.

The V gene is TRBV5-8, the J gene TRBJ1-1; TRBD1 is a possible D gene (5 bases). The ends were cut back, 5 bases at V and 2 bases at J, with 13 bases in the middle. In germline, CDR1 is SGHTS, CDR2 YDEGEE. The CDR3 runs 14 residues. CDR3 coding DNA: TGTGCCAGCAGGATGGGGGGGATTAACACTGAAGCTTTCTTT. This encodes CASRMGGINTEAFF.